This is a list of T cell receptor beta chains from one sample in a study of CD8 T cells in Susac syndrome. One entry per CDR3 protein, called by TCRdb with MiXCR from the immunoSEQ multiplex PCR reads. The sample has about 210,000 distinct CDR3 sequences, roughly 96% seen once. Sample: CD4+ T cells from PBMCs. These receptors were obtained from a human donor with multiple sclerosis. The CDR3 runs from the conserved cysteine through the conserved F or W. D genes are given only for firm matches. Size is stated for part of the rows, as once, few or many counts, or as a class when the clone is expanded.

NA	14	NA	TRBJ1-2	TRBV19	CASNPTVANYGYTF	TGTGCCAGCAACCCAACGGTTGCTAACTATGGCTACACCTTC
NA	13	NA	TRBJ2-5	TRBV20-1	CSARVAAAGTQYF	TGCAGTGCTAGAGTCGCAGCCGCAGGGACCCAGTACTTC
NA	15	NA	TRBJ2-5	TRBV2	CASSEVAVHQETQYF	TGTGCCAGCAGTGAAGTGGCGGTCCACCAAGAGACCCAGTACTTC
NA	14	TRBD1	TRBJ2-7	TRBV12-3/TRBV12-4	CASNLQGARYEQYF	TGTGCCAGCAACTTACAGGGGGCGCGTTACGAGCAGTACTTC
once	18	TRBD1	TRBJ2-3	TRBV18	CASSPPAGPGQGSNTQYF	TGTGCCAGCTCACCACCGGCCGGTCCGGGACAGGGAAGTAATACGCAGTATTTT
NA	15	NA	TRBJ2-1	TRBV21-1	CASSKRSQDRVWQFF	TGTGCCAGCAGCAAAAGGTCACAGGACAGGGTATGGCAGTTCTTC
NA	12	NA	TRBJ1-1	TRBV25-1	CASSEWNNEAFF	TGTGCCAGCAGTGAATGGAACAATGAAGCTTTCTTT
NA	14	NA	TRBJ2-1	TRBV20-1	CSASSFRVGNEQFF	TGCAGTGCTTCTAGTTTCCGGGTGGGCAATGAGCAGTTCTTC
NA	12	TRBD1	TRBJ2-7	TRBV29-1	CSAQDRPYEQYF	TGCAGCGCCCAGGACAGGCCCTACGAGCAGTACTTC
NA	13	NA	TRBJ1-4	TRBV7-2	CAPPRGINEKLFF	TGTGCCCCCCCTAGGGGGATTAATGAAAAACTGTTTTTT
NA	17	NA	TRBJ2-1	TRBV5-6	CASSLVRDGFSYNEQFF	TGTGCCAGCAGCTTGGTACGGGACGGGTTCTCCTACAATGAGCAGTTCTTC
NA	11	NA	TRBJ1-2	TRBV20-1	CSARPEAGYTF	TGCAGTGCTAGGCCCGAGGCGGGCTACACCTTC
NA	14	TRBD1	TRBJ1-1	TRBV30	CAWSRDREHTEAFF	TGTGCCTGGAGTCGGGACAGGGAGCACACTGAAGCTTTCTTT
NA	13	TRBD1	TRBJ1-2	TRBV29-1	CSVGDRGNSGYTF	TGCAGCGTGGGGGACAGGGGAAACTCTGGCTACACCTTC
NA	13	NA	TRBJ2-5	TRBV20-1	CSASGSLRGTQYF	TGCAGTGCTAGCGGTAGCCTTCGGGGGACCCAGTACTTC
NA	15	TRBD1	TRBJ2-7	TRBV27	CASSLAGTGASEQYF	TGTGCCAGCAGTTTAGCCGGGACAGGGGCCTCCGAGCAGTACTTC
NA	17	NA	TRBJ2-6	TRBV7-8	CASSLRQGGTGANVLTF	TGTGCCAGCAGCTTACGACAGGGAGGAACTGGGGCCAACGTCCTGACTTTC
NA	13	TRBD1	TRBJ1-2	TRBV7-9	CASSREDRVGYTF	TGTGCCAGCAGCCGAGAGGACAGGGTCGGCTACACCTTC
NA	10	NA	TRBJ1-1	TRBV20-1	CSARAAEAFF	TGCAGTGCTAGGGCCGCTGAAGCTTTCTTT
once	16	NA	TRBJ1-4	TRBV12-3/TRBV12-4	CASSSWTGRADEKLFF	TGTGCCAGCAGCTCATGGACGGGTAGGGCTGATGAAAAACTGTTTTTT
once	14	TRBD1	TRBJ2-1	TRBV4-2	CATSGTERDNEQFF	TGTGCCACGTCCGGGACAGAAAGAGACAATGAGCAGTTCTTC